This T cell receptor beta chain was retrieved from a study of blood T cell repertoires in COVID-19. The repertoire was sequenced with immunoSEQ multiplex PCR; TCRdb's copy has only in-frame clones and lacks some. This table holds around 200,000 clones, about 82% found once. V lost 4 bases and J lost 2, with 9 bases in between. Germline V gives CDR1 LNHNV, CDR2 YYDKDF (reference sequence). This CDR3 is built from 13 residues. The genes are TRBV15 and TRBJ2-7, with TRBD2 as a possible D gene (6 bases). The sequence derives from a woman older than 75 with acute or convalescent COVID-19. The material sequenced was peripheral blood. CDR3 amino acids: CATSTGGAYEQYF. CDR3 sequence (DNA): TGTGCCACCAGCACAGGCGGGGCCTACGAGCAGTACTTC.